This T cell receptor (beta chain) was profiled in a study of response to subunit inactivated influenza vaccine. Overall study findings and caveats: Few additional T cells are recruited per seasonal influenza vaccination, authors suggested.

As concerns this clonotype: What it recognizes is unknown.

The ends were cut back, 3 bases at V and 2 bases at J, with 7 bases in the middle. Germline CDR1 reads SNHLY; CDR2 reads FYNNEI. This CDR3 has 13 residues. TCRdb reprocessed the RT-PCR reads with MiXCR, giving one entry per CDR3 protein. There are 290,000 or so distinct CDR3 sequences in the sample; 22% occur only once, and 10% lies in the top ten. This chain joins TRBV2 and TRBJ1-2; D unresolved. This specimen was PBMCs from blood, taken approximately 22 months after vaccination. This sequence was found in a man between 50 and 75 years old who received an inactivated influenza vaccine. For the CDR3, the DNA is TGTGCCAGCAGTGATGTGGCGAACTATGGCTACACCTTC. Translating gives CASSDVANYGYTF.